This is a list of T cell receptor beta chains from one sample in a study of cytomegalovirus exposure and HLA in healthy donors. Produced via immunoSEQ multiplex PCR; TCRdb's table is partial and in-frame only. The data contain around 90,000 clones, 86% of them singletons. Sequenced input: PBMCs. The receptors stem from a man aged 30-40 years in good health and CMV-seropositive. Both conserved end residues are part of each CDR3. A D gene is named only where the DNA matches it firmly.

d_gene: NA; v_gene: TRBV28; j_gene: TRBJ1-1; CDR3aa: CASRAIRIGRGTEAFF
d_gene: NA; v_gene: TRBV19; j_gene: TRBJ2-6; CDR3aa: CASSPGLRRSGANVLTF
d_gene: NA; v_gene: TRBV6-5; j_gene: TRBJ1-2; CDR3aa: CASLLTWTAGGGYTF
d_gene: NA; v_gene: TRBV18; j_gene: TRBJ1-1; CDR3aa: CASSPSGRRTEAFF
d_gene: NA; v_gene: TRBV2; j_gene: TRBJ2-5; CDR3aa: CASSALDFLSNF
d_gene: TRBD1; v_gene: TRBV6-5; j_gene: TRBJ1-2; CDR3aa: CASSYSGQGRYGYTF
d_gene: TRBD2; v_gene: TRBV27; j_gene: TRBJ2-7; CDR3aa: CASSLYWRLAGYEQYF
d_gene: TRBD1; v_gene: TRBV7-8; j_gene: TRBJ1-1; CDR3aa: CASSFDRGDTEAFF
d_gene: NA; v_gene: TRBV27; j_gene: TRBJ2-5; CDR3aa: CASSLNRGETQYF
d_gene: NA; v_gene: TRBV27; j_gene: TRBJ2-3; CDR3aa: CASSFSRATSTDTQYF
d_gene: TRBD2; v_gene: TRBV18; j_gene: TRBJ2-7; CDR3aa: CASSPGSGGPYEQYF
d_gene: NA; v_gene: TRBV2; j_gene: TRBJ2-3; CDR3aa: CASIRTQGDTQYF
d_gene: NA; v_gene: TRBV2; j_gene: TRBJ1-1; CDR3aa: CASRGDPTEAFF
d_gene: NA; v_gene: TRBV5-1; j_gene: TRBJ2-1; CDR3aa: CASSRQGYSNNEQFF
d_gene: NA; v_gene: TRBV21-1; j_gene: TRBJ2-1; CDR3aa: CASSKPPPSGSCYNEQFF
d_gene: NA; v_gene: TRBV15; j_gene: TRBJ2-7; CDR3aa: CATSLEQGYEQYF
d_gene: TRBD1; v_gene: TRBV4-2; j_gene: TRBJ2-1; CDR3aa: CASSLRTGAMDNEQFF
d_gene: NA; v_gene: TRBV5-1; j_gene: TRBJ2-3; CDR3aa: CASSPQATTDTQYF
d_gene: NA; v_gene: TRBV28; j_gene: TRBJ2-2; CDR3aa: CASRFYRNTGELFF
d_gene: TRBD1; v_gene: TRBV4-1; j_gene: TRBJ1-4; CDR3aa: CASSQRQGSGEKLFF
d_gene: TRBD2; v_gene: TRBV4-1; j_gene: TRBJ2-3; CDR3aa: CASSPTSGRGTDTQYF
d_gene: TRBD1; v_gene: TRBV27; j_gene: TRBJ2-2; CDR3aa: CASSLSGQGVVGAGELFF
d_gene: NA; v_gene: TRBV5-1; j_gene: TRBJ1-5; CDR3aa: CASSFNGQSNQPQHF
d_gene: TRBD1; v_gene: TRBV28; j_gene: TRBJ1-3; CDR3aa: CASSSGQHSGNTIYF
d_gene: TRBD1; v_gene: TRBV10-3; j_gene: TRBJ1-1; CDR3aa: CAISRGLATEAFF
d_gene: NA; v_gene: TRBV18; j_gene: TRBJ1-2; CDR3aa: CASSPGEYGYTF
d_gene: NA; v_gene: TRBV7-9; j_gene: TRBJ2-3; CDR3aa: CASSPLFLISTDTQYF
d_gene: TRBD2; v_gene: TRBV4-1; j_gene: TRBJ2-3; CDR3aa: CASSKYGLAADTQYF
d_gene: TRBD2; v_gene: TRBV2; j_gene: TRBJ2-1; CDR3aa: CASRGGLAGGPYYNEQFF
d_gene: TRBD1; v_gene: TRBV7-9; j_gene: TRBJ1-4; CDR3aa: CASSLGSQGLRSEKLFF
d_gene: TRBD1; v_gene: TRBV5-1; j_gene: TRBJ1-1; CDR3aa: CASSPGQEGTEAFF
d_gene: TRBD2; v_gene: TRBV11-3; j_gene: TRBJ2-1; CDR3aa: CASSLELGTSICEQFF
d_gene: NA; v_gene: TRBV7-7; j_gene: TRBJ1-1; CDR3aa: CASSSPYRAGEDTEAFF
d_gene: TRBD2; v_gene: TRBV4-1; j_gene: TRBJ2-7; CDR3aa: CASSQPLVAGEFSATYEQYF
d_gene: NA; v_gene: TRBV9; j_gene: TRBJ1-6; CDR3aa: CASSAGDGSPLHF
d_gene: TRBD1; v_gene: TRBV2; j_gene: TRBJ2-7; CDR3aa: CASRRQGEQYF
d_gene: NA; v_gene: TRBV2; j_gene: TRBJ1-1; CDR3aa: CASSGPSGTEAFF
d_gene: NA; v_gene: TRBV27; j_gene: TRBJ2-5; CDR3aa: CASSSRKLGRNNQETQYF
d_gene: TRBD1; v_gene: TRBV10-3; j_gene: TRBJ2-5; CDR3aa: CAIRTQGAETQYF
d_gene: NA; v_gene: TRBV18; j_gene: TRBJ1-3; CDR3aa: CASSPYQVGQGGNTIYF
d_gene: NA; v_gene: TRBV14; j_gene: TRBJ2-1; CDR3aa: CASRPSIRYNEQFF
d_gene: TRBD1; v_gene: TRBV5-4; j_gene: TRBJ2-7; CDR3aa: CASSLERTGWHEQYF
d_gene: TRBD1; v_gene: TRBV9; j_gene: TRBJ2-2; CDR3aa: CASSDPGQGMNTGELFF
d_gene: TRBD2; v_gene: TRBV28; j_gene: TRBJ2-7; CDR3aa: CASSPGTSGTYEQYF
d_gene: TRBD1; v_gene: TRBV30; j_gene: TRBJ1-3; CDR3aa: CAWARTGYIGNTIYF
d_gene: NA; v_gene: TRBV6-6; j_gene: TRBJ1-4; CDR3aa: CASTPGEKLFF
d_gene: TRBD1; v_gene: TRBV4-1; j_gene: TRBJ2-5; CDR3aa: CASSQSKPGQAGETQYF
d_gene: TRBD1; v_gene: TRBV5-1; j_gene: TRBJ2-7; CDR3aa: CASSLQTGPTREQYF
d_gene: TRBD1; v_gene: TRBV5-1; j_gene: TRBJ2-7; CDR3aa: CASSRGQFYEQYF
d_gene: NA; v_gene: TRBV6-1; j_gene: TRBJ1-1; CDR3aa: CATGGQMANTEAFF
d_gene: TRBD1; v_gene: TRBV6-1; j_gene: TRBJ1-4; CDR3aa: CASSEGVDRAEKLFF
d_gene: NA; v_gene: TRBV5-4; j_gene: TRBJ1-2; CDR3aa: CASSLDSRILYGYTF
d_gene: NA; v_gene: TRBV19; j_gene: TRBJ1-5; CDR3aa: CASSRGRYDNQPQHF
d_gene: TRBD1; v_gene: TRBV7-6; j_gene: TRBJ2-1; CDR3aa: CASSPRQGADEQFF
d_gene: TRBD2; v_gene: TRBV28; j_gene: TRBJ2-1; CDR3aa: CASSLLGLAGYNEQFF
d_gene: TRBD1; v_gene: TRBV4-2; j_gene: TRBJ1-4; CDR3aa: CASSQDPGRGNEKLFF
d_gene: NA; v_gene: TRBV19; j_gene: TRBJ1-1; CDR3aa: CASSKGDNTEAFF
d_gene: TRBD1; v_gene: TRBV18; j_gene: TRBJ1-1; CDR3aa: CASSTGSQQGASEAFF
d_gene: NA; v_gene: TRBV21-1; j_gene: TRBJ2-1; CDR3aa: CASSKVTDSMFSGQFF